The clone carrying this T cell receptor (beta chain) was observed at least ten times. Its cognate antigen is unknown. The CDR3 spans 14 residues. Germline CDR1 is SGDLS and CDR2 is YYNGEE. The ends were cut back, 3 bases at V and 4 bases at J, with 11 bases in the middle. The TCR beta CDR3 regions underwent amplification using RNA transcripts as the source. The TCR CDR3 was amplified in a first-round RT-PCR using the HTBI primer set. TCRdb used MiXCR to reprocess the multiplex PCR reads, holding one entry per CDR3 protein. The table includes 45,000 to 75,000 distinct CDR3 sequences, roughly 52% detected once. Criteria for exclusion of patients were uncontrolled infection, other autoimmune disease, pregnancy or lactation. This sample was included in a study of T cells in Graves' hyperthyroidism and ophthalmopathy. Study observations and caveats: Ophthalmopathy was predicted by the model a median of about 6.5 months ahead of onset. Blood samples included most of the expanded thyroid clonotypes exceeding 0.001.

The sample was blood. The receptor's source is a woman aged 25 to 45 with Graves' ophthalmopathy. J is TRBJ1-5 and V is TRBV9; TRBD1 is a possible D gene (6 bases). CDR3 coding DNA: TGTGCCAGCAGCGGACCCGGACAGAATCAGCCCCAGCATTTT. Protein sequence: CASSGPGQNQPQHF.